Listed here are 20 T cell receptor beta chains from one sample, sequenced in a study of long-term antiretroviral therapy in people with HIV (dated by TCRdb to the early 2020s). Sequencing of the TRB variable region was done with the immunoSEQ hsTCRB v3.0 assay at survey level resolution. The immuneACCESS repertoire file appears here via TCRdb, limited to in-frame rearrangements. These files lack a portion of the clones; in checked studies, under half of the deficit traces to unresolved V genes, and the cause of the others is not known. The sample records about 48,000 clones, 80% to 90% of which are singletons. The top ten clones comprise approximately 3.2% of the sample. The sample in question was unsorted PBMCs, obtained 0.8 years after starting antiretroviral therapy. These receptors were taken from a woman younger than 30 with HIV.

CDR3 loop: CASSSRTGGNSYEQYF. The CDR3 DNA reads as TGTGCCAGCAGCTCCAGGACAGGGGGCAACTCCTACGAGCAGTACTTC. V and J are TRBV7-9 and TRBJ2-7; 11 nucleotides match TRBD1. In germline, CDR1 is SEHNR, CDR2 FQNEAQ (reference sequence). The CDR3 runs to 16 residues. The junction had 5 bases not matched to a gene; V was cut back by 4 bases and J by 0 bases.

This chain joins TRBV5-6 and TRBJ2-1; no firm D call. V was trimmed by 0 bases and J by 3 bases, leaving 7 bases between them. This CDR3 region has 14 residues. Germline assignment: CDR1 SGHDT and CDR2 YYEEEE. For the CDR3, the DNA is TGTGCCAGCAGCTTGGTTGGTAGCTACAATGAGCAGTTCTTC. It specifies CASSLVGSYNEQFF.

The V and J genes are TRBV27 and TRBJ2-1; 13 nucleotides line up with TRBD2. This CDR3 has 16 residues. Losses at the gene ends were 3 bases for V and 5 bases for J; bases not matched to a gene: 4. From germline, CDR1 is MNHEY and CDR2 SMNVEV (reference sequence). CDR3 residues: CASSFRGLAGDNEQFF. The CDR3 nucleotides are TGTGCCAGCAGTTTCCGTGGACTAGCGGGAGACAATGAGCAGTTCTTC.

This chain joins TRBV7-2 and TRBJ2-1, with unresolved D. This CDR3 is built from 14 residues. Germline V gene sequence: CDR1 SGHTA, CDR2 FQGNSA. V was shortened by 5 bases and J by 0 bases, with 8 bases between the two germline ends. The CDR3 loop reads CASSPLGSYNEQFF. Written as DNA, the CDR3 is TGTGCCAGCAGCCCCCTCGGCTCCTACAATGAGCAGTTCTTC.

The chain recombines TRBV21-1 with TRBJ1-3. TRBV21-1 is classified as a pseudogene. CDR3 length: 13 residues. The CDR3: CASSKNSGNTIYF. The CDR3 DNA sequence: TGTGCCAGCAGCAAAAACTCTGGAAACACCATATATTTT.

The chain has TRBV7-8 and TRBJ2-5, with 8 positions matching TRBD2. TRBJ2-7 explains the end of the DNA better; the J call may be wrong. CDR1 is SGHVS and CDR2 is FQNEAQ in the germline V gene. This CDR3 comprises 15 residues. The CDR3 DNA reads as TGTGCCAGCAGCCCAACAGCGGGAGAGGGGAACGAGCAGTACTTC. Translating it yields CASSPTAGEGNEQYF.

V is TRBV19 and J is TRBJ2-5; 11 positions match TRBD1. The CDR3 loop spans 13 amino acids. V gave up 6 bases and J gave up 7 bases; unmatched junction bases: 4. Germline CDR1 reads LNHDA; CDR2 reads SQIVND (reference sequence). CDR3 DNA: TGTGCCAGTAGGGACAGGGGGCGGGGGACCCAGTACTTC. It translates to CASRDRGRGTQYF.

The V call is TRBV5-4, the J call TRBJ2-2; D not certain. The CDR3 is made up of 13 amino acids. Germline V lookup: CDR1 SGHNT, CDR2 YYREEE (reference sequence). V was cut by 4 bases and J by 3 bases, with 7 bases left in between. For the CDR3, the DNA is TGTGCCAGCAGCCCATTTTACACCGGGGAGCTGTTTTTT. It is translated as CASSPFYTGELFF. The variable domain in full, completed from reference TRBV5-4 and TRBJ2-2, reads ETGVTQSPTHLIKTRGQQVTLRCSSQSGHNTVSWYQQALGQGPQFIFQYYREEENGRGNFPPRFSGLQFPNYSSELNVNALELDDSALYLCASSPFYTGELFFGEGSRLTVL.

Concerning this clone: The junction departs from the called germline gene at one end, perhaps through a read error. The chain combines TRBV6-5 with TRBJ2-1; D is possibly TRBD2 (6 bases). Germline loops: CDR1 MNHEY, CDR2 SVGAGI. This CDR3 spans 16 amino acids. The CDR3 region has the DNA TGTGCCAGCAGTCACTCCCTGGGCGGGACGCTCAATGAGCAGTTCTTC. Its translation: CASSHSLGGTLNEQFF.

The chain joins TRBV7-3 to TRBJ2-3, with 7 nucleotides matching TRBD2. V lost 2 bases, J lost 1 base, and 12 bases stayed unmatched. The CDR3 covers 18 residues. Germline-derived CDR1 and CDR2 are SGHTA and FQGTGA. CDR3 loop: CASSLGYGDYPRTDTQYF. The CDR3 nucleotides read TGTGCCAGCAGCTTAGGGTATGGGGACTACCCCCGCACAGATACGCAGTATTTT. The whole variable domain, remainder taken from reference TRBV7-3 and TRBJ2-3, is GAGVSQTPSNKVTEKGKYVELRCDPISGHTALYWYRQSLGQGPEFLIYFQGTGAADDSGLPNDRFFAVRPEGSVSTLKIQRTERGDSAVYLCASSLGYGDYPRTDTQYFGPGTRLTVL.

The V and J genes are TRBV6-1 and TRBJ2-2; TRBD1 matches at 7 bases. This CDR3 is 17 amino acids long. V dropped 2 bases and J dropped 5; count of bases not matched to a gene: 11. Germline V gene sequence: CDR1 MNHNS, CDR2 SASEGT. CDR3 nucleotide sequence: TGTGCCAGCAGTGAACTACCAGACAGGGTTCGGACCGGGGAGCTGTTTTTT. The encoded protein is CASSELPDRVRTGELFF.

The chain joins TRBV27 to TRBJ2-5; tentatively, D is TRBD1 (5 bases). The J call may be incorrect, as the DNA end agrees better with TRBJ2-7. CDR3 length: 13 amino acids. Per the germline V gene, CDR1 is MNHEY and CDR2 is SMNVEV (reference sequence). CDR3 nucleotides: TGTGCCAGCTGGGCTGGCAGGGCCTACGAGCAGTACTTC. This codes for CASWAGRAYEQYF.

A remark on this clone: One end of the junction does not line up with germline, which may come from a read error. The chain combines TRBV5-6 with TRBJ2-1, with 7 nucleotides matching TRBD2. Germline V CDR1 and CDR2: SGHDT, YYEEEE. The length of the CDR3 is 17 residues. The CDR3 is CASSGQIPSGNYHEQFF. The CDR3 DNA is TGTGCCAGCAGCGGACAAATCCCAAGCGGGAACTACCATGAGCAGTTCTTC.

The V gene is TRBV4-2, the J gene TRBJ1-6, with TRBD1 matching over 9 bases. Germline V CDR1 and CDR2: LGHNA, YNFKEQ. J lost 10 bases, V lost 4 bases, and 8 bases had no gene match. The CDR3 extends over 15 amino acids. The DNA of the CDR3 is TGTGCCAGCAGCCCCGGGACAGGGAATGTCTCACCCCTCCACTTT. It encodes CASSPGTGNVSPLHF.

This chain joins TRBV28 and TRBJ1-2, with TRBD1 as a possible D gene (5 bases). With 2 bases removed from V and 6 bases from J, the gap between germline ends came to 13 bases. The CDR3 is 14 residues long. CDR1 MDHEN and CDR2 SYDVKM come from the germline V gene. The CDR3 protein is CASSLRGTTDGYTF. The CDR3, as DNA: TGTGCCAGCAGTTTAAGGGGCACGACAGATGGCTACACCTTC.

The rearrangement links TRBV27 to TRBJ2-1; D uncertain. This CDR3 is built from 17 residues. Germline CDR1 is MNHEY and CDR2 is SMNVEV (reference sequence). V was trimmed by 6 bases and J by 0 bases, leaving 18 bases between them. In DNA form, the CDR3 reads TGTGCCAGCAGGCCACTGCCCCAATTTTACTCCTACAATGAGCAGTTCTTC. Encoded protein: CASRPLPQFYSYNEQFF.

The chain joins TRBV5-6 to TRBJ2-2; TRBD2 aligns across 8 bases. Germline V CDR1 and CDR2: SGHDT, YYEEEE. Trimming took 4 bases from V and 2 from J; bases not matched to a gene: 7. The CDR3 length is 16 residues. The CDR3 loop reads CASSLPGLANTGELFF. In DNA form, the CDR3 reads TGTGCCAGCAGCCTTCCTGGACTAGCTAACACCGGGGAGCTGTTTTTT.

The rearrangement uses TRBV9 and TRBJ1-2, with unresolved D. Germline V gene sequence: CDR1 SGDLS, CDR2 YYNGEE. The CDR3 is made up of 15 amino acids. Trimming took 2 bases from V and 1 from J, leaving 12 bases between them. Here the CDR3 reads CASSVEKVLNYGYTF. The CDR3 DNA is TGTGCCAGCAGCGTTGAAAAGGTTCTTAACTATGGCTACACCTTC.

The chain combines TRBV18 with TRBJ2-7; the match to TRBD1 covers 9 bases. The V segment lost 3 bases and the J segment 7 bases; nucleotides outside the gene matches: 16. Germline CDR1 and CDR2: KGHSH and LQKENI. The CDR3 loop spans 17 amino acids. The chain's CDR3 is CASSPVGPGQGTREQYF. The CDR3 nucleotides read TGTGCCAGCTCACCGGTTGGACCGGGACAGGGAACGCGGGAGCAGTACTTC.

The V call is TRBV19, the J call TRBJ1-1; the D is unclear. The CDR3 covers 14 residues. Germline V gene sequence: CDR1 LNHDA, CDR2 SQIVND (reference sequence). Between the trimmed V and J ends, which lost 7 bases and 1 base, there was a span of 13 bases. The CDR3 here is CASTGAGGNTEAFF. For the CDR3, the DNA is TGTGCCAGTACGGGCGCAGGTGGGAACACTGAAGCTTTCTTT.